This T cell receptor beta chain appears in the sequencing data of a study of OX40 agonist ivuxolimab in advanced cancers. Whole-study context: Of mixed ages from about 20 to 85 and averaging about 60 years, the group was around 78% male. Study-wide results and limits: Clones of CD4+ and CD8+ blood T cells grew by week 6 at doses of 0.1 to 3.0 mg/kg.

At baseline, cycle 4 day 1, and cycle 7 day 1, blood was sampled. Worth noting for this clone: What it recognizes is unknown.

Libraries were prepared by immunoSEQ multiplex PCR; TCRdb keeps only in-frame clonotypes and omits some of them. The profile shows roughly 5,700 clones, roughly 90% of them singletons. This material consisted of CD4+ or CD8+ T cells sorted from blood, taken in a trial of the OX40 agonist ivuxolimab. This sequence originates from an adult with an advanced solid tumor such as melanoma, head and neck, liver or kidney cancer.

The CDR3 DNA follows: TGTGCCAGCAGCTCCAGACTAGCGGGAGGACCTAAAAACATTCAGTACTTC. Translation gives CASSSRLAGGPKNIQYF. The rearrangement joins TRBV13 to TRBJ2-4, with TRBD2 matching over 13 bases. The CDR3 consists of 17 residues. With 4 bases clipped from V and 4 bases from J, the junction kept 7 bases outside the gene matches. Germline V gene lookup returns CDR1 PRHDT and CDR2 FYEKMQ (reference sequence).